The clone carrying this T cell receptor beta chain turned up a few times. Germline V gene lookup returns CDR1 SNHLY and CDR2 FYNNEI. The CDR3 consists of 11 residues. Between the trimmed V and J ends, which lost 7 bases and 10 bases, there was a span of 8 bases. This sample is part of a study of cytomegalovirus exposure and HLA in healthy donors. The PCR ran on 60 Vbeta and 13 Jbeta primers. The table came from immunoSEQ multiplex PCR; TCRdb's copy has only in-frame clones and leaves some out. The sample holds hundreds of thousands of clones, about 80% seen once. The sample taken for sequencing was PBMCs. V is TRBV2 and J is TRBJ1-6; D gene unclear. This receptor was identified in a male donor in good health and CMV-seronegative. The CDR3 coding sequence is TGTGCCAGCACCGTTCTCTCACCCCTCCACTTT. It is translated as CASTVLSPLHF.